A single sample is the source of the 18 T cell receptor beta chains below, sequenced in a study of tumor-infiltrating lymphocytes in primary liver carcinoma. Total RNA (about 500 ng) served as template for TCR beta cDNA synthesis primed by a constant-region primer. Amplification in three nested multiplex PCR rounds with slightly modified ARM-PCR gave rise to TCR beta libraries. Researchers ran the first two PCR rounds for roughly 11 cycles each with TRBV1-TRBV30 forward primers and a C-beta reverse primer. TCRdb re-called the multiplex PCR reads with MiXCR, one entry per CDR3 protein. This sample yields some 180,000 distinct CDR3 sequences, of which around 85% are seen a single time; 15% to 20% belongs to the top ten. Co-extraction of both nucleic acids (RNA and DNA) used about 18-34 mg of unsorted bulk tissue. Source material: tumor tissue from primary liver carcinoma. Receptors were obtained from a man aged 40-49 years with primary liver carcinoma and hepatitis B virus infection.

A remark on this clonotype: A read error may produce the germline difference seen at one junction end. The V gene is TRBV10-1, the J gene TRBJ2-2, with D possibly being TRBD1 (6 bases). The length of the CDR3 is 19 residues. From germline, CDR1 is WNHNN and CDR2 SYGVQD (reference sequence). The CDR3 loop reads CASSELSGTRGSNTGEPFF. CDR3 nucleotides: TGCGCCAGCAGTGAACTATCGGGGACAAGGGGAAGTAACACCGGGGAGCCGTTTTTT.

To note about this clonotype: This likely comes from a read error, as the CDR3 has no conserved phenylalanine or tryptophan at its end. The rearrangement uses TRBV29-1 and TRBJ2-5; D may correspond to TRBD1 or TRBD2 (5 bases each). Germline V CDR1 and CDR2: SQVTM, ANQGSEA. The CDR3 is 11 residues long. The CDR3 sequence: CTGTGQETQYL. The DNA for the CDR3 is TGCACCGGGACGGGCCAAGAGACCCAGTACTTA.

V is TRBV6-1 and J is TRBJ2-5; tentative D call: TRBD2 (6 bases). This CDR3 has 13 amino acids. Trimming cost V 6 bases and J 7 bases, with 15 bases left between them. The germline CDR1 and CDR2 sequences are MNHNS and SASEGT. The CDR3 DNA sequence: TGTGCCAGCAGCAGGGACTTAGGAAGGACCCAGTACTTC. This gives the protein CASSRDLGRTQYF.

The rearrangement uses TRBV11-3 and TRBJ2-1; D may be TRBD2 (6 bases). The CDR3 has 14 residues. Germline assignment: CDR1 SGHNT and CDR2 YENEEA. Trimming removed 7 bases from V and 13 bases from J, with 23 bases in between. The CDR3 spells CASNLGGGNADQFF. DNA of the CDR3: TGTGCCAGCAACTTGGGAGGTGGGAATGCTGATCAGTTCTTC.

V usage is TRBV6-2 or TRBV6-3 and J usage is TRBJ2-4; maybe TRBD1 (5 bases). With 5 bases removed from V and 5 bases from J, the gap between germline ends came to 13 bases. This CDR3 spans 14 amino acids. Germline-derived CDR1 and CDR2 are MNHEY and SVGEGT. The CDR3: CASSRQGGENIQYF. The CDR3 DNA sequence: TGTGCCAGCAGTCGCCAGGGTGGCGAAAACATTCAGTACTTC.

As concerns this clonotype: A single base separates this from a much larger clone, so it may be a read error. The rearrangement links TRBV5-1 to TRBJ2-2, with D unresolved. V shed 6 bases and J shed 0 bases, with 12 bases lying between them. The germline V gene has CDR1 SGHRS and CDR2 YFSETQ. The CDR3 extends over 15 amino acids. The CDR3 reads CASIFNHANTGELFF. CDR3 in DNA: TGCGCCAGCATCTTCAATCACGCGAACACCGGGGAGCTGTTTTTT.

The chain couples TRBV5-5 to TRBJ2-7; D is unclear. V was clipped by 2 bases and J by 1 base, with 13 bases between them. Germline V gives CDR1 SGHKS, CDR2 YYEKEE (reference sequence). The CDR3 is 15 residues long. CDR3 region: CASSFDTRPSYEQYF. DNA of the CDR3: TGTGCCAGCAGCTTCGATACACGGCCATCCTACGAGCAGTACTTC.

CDR3 sequence (DNA): TGTGCCAGCACCTCTGAGGGAGGCTCTGTTGGAGCCCGCACAGATACGCAGTATTTT. This codes for CASTSEGGSVGARTDTQYF. V gene TRBV11-1 combines with J gene TRBJ2-3; a weak D match, TRBD2 (6 bases). The CDR3 is made up of 19 amino acids. Germline V lookup: CDR1 SGHAT, CDR2 FQDESV (reference sequence). V was pared by 7 bases and J by 1 base, with 27 bases between. Full variable domain (missing parts from reference TRBV11-1 and TRBJ2-3): EAEVAQSPRYKITEKSQAVAFWCDPISGHATLYWYRQILGQGPELLVQFQDESVVDDSQLPKDRFSAERLKGVDSTLKIQPAELGDSAMYLCASTSEGGSVGARTDTQYFGPGTRLTVL.

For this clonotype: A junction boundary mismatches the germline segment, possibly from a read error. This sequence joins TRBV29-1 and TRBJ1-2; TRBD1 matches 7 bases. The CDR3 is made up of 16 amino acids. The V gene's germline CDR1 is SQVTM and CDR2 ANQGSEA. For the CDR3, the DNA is TGCAGCGCTGAAAGGAGTCAGGGGGGCAGGGACTATGGTCACACCTTC. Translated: CSAERSQGGRDYGHTF.

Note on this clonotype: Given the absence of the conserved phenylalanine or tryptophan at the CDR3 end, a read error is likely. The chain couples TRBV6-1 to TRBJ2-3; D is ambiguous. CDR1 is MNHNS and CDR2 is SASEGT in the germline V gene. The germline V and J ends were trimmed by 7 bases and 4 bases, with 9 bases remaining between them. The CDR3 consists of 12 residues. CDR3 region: CASNDWADTQYI. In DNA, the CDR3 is TGTGCCAGCAATGATTGGGCAGATACGCAGTATATT.

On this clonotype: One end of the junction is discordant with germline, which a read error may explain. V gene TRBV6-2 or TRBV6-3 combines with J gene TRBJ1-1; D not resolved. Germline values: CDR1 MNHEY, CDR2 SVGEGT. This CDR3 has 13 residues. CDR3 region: CAISEVGDTEAFF. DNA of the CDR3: TGTGCCATCAGTGAAGTCGGGGACACTGAAGCTTTCTTT.

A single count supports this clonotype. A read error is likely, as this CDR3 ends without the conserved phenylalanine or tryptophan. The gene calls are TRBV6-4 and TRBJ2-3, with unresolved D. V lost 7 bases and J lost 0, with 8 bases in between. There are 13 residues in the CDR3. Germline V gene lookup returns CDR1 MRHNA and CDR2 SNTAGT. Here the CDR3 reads CASNETSTDTQYY. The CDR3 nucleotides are TGTGCCAGCAATGAGACTAGCACAGATACGCAGTATTAT.

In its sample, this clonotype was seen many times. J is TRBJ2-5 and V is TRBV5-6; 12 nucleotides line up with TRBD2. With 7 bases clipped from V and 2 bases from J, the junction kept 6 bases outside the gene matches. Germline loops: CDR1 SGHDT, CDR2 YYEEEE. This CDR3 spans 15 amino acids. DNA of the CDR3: TGTGCCAGCGGAGCTAGCGGGAGGGATCAAGAGACCCAGTACTTC. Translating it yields CASGASGRDQETQYF.

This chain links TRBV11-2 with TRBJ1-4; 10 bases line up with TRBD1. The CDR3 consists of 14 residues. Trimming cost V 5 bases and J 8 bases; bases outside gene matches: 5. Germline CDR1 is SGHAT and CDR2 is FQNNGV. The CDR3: CASSPRQGAEKLFF. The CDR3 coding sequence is TGTGCCAGCAGCCCCAGACAGGGGGCGGAAAAACTGTTTTTT.

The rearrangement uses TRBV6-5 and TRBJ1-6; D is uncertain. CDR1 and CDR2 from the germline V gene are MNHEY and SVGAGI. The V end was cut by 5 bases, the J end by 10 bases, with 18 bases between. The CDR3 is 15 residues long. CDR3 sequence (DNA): TGTGCCAGCAGTAAAACCCTTAGGAATGGGTCACCCCTCCACTTT. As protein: CASSKTLRNGSPLHF.

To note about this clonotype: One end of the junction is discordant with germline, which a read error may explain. The CDR3 coding sequence is TGTACCAGCAGCCTTGAATCGGGAAAAGAGACCCAGTACTTC. Translation: CTSSLESGKETQYF. The J gene is TRBJ2-5, the V gene TRBV2, with D maybe TRBD2 (5 bases). Germline V gene sequence: CDR1 SNHLY, CDR2 FYNNEI. The CDR3 length is 14 residues.

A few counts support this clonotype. The CDR3 sequence: CTSSLVGVTGSNQPQHF. In DNA form, the CDR3 reads TGTACTAGTAGCTTAGTAGGGGTAACAGGGAGCAATCAGCCCCAGCATTTT. This chain connects TRBV11-2 to TRBJ1-5; TRBD1 is a possible D gene (6 bases). The CDR3 totals 17 residues. CDR1 is SGHAT and CDR2 is FQNNGV in the germline V gene.

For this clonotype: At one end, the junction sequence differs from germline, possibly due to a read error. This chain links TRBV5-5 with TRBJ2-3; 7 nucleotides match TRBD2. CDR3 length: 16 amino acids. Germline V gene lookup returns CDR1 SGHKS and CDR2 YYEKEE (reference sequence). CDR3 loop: CASSISTSASTDTQCF. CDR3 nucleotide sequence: TGTGCCAGCAGCATCTCCACTAGCGCCAGCACAGATACGCAGTGTTTT.